The 2 T cell receptor beta chains presented below share a single source sample, sequenced in a study of blood T cell repertoires in COVID-19. This table comes from immunoSEQ multiplex PCR, and its TCRdb copy is limited to in-frame clones, with some not included. The sample includes about 150,000 clones, roughly four fifths of them seen just once. Sequencing used peripheral blood. The receptors were sampled from a woman of 80 years or more with acute or convalescent COVID-19.

This chain uses TRBV5-1 with TRBJ2-2; 11 bases map to TRBD1. From germline, CDR1 is SGHRS and CDR2 YFSETQ. The J segment lost 5 bases and the V segment lost 6 bases, leaving 6 bases of the junction unmatched. The CDR3 extends over 15 amino acids. The CDR3: CASIGQGASTGELFF. In nucleotides, the CDR3 is TGCGCCAGCATCGGACAGGGGGCGAGTACCGGGGAGCTGTTTTTT.

V is TRBV30 and J is TRBJ2-1; maybe TRBD1 (6 bases). This CDR3 has 13 amino acids. Germline lookup yields CDR1 GTSNPN and CDR2 SVGIG (reference sequence). Trimming took off 2 bases at V and 2 bases at J, with 7 bases between the two ends. CDR3 bases: TGTGCCTGGAGTACAGGGACCTACAATGAGCAGTTCTTC. Protein sequence: CAWSTGTYNEQFF.